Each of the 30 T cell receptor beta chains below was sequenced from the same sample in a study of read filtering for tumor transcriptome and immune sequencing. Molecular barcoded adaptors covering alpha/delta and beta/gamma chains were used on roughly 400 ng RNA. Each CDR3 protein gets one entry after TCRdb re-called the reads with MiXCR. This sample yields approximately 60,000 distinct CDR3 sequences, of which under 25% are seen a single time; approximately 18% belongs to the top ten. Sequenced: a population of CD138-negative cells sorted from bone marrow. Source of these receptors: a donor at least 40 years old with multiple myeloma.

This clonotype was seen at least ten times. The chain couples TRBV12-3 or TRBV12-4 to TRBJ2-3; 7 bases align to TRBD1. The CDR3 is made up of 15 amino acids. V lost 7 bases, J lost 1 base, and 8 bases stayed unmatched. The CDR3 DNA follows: TGTGCCAGCACATTTGACAGGGTGGGCACAGATACGCAGTATTTT. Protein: CASTFDRVGTDTQYF.

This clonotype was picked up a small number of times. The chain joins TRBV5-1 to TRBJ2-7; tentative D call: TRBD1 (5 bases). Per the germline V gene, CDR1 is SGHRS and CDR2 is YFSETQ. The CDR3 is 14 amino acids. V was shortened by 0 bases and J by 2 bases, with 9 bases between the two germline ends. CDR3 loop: CASSLVPGPYEQYF. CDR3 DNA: TGCGCCAGCAGCTTGGTTCCAGGGCCCTACGAGCAGTACTTC.

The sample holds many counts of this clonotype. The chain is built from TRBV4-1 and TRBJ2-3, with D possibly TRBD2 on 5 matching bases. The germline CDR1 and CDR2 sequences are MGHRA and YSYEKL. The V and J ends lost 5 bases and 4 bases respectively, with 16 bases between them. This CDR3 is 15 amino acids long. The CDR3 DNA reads TGCGCCAGCAGCGCACTAGGGTCCCTCCCAGATACGCAGTATTTT. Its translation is CASSALGSLPDTQYF.

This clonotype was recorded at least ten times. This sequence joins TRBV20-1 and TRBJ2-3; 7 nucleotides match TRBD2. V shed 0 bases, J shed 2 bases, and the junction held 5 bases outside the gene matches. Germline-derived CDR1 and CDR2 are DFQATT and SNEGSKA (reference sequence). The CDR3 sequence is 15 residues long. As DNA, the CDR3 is TGCAGTGCTAGAGATCAGGGAGGGGCCACAGATACGCAGTATTTT. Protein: CSARDQGGATDTQYF.

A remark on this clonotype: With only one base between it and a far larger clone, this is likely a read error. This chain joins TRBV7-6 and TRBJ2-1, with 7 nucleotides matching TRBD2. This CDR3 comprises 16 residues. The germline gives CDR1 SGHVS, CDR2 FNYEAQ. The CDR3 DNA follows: TGTGTCAGCAGCTTCACTAGCGAGAGCTCCTACAATGAGCAGTTCTTC. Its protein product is CVSSFTSESSYNEQFF. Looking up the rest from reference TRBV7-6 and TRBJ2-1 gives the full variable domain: GAGVSQSPRYKVTKRGQDVALRCDPISGHVSLYWYRQALGQGPEFLTYFNYEAQQDKSGLPNDRFSAERPEGSISTLTIQRTEQRDSAMYRCVSSFTSESSYNEQFFGPGTRLTVL.

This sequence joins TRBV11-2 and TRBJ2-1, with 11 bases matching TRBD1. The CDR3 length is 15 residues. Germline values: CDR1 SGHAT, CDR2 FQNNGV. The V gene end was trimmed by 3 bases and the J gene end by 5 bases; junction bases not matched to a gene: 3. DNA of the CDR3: TGTGCCAGCAGCTTGAGGGACAGGGGGAACAATGAGCAGTTCTTC. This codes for CASSLRDRGNNEQFF.

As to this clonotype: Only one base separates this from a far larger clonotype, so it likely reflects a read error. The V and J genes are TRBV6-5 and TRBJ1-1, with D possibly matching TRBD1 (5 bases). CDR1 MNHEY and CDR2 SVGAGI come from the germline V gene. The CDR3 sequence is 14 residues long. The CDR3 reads CASSYPGHNTETFF. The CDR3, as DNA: TGTGCCAGCAGTTACCCCGGACATAACACTGAAACTTTCTTT.

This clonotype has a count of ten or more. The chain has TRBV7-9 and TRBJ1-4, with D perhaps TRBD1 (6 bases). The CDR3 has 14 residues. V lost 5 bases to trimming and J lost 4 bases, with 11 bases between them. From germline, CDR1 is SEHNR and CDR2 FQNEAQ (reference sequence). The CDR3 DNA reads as TGTGCCAGCAGCCCAGGGGTTGGTAATGAAAAACTGTTTTTT. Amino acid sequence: CASSPGVGNEKLFF.

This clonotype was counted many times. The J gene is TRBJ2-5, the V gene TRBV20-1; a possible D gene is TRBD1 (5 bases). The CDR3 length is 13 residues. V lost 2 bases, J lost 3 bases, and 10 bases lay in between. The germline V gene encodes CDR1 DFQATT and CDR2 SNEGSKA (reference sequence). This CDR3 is CSARYRSKETQYF. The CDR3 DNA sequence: TGCAGTGCTAGATACAGGTCTAAAGAGACCCAGTACTTC.

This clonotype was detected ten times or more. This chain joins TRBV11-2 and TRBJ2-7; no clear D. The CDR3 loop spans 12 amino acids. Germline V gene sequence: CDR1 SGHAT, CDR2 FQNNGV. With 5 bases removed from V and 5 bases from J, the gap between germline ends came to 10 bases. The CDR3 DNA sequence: TGTGCCAGCAGCCTGGGTCCAAACGAGCAGTACTTC. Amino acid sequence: CASSLGPNEQYF.

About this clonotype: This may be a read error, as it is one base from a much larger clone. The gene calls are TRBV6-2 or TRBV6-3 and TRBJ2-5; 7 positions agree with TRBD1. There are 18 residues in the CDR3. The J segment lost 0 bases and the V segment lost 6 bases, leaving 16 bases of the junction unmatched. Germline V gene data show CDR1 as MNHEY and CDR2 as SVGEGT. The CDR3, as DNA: TGTGCCAGCAGCCGAACGGGACAGATTCCGCGGTACCAAGAGACCCAGTACTTC. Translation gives CASSRTGQIPRYQETQYF.

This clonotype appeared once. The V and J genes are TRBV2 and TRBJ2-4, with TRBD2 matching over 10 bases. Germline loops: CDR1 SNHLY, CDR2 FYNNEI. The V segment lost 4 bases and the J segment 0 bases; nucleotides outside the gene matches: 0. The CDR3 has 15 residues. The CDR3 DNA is TGTGCCAGCAGTGGGACTAGCGGAGCCAAAAACATTCAGTACTTC. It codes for CASSGTSGAKNIQYF.

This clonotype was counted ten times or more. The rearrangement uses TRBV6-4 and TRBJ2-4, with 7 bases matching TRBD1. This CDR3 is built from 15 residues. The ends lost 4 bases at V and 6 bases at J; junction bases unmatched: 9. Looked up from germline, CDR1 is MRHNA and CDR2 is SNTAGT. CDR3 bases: TGTGCCAGCAGTGCCCGCGACGACAGGGCAAACATTCAGTACTTC. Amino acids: CASSARDDRANIQYF.

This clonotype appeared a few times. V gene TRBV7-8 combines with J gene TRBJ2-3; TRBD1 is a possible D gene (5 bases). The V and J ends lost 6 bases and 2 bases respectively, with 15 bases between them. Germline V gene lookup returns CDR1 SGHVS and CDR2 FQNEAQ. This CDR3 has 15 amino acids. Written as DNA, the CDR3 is TGTGCCAGCAGGGTTGGCAGGGCGACCACAGATACGCAGTATTTT. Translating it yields CASRVGRATTDTQYF.

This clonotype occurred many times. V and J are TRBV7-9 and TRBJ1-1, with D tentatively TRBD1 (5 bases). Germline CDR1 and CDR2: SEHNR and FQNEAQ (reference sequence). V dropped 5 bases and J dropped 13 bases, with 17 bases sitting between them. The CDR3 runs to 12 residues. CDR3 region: CASSPEAGEVFF. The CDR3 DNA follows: TGTGCCAGCAGCCCCGAGGCGGGGGAGGTTTTCTTT.

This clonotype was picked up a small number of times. This CDR3 is CASSYSEGGGNQPQHF. The CDR3 bases are TGTGCCAGCAGTTACTCAGAGGGGGGCGGCAATCAGCCCCAGCATTTT. The chain uses TRBV6-2 or TRBV6-3 and TRBJ1-5; tentative D call: TRBD1 (6 bases). The CDR3 length is 16 residues. V was trimmed by 0 bases and J by 2 bases, leaving 11 bases between them. Germline CDR1 and CDR2: MNHEY and SVGEGT.

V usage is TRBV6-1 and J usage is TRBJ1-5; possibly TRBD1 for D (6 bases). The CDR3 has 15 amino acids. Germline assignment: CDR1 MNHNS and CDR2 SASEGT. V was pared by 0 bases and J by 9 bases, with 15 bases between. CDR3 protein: CASSEASQGIWPQHF. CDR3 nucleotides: TGTGCCAGCAGTGAAGCCTCGCAGGGGATATGGCCCCAGCATTTT.

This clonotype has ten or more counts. The CDR3 bases are TGTGCCAGCAGCTTATATCCCGCCTCTGAGTTTCCCTACGAGCAGTACTTC. It encodes CASSLYPASEFPYEQYF. The chain is built from TRBV7-9 and TRBJ2-7; unclear D gene. CDR1 and CDR2 (germline): SEHNR, FQNEAQ (reference sequence). The CDR3 runs 17 residues. Trimming took off 2 bases at V and 2 bases at J, with 19 bases between the two ends. Combining the CDR3 with reference TRBV7-9 and TRBJ2-7 gives the whole variable domain DTGVSQNPRHKITKRGQNVTFRCDPISEHNRLYWYRQTLGQGPEFLTYFQNEAQLEKSRLLSDRFSAERPKGSFSTLEIQRTEQGDSAMYLCASSLYPASEFPYEQYFGPGTRLTVT.

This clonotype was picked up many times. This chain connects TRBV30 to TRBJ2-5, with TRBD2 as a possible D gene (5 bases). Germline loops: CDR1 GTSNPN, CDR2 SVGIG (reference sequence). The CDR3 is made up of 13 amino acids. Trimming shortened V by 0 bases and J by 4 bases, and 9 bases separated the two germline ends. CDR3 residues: CAWSVLVSETQYF. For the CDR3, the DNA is TGTGCCTGGAGTGTACTAGTTTCAGAGACCCAGTACTTC. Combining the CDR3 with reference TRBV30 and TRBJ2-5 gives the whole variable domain SQTIHQWPATLVQPVGSPLSLECTVEGTSNPNLYWYRQAAGRGLQLLFYSVGIGQISSEVPQNLSASRPQDRQFILSSKKLLLSDSGFYLCAWSVLVSETQYFGPGTRLLVL.

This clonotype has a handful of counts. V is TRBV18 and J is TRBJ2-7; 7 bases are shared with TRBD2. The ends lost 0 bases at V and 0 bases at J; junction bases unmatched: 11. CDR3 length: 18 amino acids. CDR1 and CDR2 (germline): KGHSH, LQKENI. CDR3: CASSPPAAGSFPSYEQYF. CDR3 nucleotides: TGTGCCAGCTCACCACCGGCAGCGGGGAGCTTCCCCTCCTACGAGCAGTACTTC.

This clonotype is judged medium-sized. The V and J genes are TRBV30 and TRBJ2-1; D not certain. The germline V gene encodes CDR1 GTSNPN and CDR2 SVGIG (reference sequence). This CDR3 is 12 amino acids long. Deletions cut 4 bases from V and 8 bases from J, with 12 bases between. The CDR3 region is CAWTDRVDEQFF. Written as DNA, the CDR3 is TGTGCCTGGACAGACCGTGTGGATGAGCAGTTCTTC.

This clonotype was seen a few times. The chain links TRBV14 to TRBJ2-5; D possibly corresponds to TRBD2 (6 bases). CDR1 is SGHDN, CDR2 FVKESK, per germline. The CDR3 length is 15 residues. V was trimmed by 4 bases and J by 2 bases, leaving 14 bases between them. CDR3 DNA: TGTGCCAGCAGCCGAGCTGGAGGGGTTCAAGAGACCCAGTACTTC. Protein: CASSRAGGVQETQYF.

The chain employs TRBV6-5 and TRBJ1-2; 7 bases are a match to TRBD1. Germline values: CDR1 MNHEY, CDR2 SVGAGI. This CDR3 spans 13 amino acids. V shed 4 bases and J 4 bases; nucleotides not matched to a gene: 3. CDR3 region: CASSFDRAYGYTF. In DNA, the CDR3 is TGTGCCAGCAGTTTCGACAGGGCCTATGGCTACACCTTC.

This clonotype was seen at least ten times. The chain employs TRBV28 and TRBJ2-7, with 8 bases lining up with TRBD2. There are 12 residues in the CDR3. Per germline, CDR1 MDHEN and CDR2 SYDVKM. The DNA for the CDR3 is TGTACCCCAGCGGGAGTTTTCTACGAGCAGTACTTC. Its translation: CTPAGVFYEQYF.

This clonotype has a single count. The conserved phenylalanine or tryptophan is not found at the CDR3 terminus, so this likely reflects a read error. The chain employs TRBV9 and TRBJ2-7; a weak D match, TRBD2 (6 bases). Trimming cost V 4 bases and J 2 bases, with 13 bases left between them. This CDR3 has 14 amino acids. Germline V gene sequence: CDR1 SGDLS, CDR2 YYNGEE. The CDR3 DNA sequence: TGTGCCAGCAGCTCAGGACTAACCCCCTACGAGCAGTACCTC. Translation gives CASSSGLTPYEQYL.

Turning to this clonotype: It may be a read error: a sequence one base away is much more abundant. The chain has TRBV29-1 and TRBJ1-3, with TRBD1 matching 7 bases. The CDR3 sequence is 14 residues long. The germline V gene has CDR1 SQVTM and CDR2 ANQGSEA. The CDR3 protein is CSVEMTGSGNTMYF. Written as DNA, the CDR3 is TGCAGCGTGGAGATGACAGGGTCTGGAAACACCATGTATTTT.

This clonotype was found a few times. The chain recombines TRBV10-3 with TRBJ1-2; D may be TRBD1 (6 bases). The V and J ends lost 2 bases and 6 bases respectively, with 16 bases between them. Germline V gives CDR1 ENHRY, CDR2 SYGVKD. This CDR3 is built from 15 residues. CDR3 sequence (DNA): TGTGCCATCAGTGAGGAGAAAGGACAGAGGGATGGCTACACCTTC. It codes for CAISEEKGQRDGYTF.

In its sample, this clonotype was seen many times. The CDR3 DNA is TGTGCCAGCAGCTATGCGGGGCCGTACAATGAGCAGTTCTTC. This sequence encodes CASSYAGPYNEQFF. V usage is TRBV3-1 and J usage is TRBJ2-1; D might be TRBD2 (6 bases). In germline, CDR1 is LGHDT, CDR2 YNNKEL (reference sequence). The ends were cut back, 5 bases at V and 4 bases at J, with 12 bases in the middle. The CDR3 extends over 14 amino acids.

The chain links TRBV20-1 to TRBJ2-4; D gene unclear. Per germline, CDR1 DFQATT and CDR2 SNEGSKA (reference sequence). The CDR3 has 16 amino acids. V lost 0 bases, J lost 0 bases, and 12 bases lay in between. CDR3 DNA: TGCAGTGCTAGAGATAGAGTAATACTAGCCAAAAACATTCAGTACTTC. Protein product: CSARDRVILAKNIQYF.

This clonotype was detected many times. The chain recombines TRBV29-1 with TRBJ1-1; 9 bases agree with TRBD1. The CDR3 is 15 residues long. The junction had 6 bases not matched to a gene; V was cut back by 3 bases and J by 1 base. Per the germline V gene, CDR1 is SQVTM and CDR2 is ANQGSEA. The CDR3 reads CSVEGDRAQNTEAFF. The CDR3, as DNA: TGCAGCGTTGAGGGGGACAGGGCCCAGAACACTGAAGCTTTCTTT.